The 10 T cell receptor beta chains below all came from one sample that was sequenced in a study of shared clonotypes between healthy human individuals. Assay: immunoSEQ multiplex PCR; the TCRdb copy retains only in-frame clones and omits some. The sample consists of 2 million to 2.5 million clones, less than 95% of them appearing once. The sample consisted of naive CD4+ T cells from PBMCs. Subset in this sample: CD45RA+ positively selected. The receptors were sampled from a man between 18 and 35 years old in good health. Some clones in this sample may be carry-over from other donors' samples.

This clone has only a few counts. The same CDR3 arises from other DNA sequences in this sample as well. This chain connects TRBV19 to TRBJ1-1, with D uncertain. Looked up from germline, CDR1 is LNHDA and CDR2 is SQIVND (reference sequence). Trimming removed 1 base at V and 1 base at J, with 4 bases between. The CDR3 totals 13 residues. The CDR3: CASSIGGNTEAFF. As DNA, the CDR3 is TGTGCCAGTAGTATAGGGGGGAACACTGAAGCTTTCTTT.

This clone was observed a single time. The chain joins TRBV7-2 to TRBJ2-3, with 9 nucleotides matching TRBD2. CDR3 size: 16 residues. V shed 6 bases, J shed 3 bases, and the junction held 10 bases outside the gene matches. Looked up from germline, CDR1 is SGHTA and CDR2 is FQGNSA. CDR3: CASSPTLAGTTDTQYF. The CDR3 DNA is TGTGCCAGCAGTCCTACCCTAGCGGGGACAACAGATACGCAGTATTTT.

The rearrangement joins TRBV7-3 to TRBJ2-1, with TRBD2 matching over 9 bases. This CDR3 has 15 amino acids. V was clipped by 5 bases and J by 2 bases; unmatched bases: 4. Germline-derived CDR1 and CDR2 are SGHTA and FQGTGA. The CDR3, as DNA: TGTGCCAGCAGCGTCGGACTAGCGACCTACAATGAGCAGTTCTTC. This gives the protein CASSVGLATYNEQFF.

This chain uses TRBV19 with TRBJ2-1; D is uncertain. Germline-derived CDR1 and CDR2 are LNHDA and SQIVND (reference sequence). The CDR3 sequence is 15 residues long. The germline V and J ends were trimmed by 3 bases and 6 bases, with 15 bases remaining between them. CDR3 loop: CASSIADPLGNEQFF. CDR3 coding DNA: TGTGCCAGTAGTATTGCGGACCCCCTGGGCAATGAGCAGTTCTTC.

The rearrangement links TRBV27 to TRBJ1-2, with 9 nucleotides matching TRBD1. This CDR3 has 14 amino acids. V was pared by 5 bases and J by 6 bases, with 7 bases of the junction left unmatched. Germline CDR1 and CDR2: MNHEY and SMNVEV (reference sequence). The CDR3 region is CASSPNRGLHGYTF. CDR3 nucleotides: TGTGCCAGCAGTCCAAACAGGGGGCTACATGGCTACACCTTC.

This clone was seen a few times. Here the CDR3 reads CASSEQDGNQPQHF. Here the CDR3 DNA reads TGTGCCAGCAGTGAACAAGATGGCAATCAGCCCCAGCATTTT. The genes are TRBV6-1 and TRBJ1-5; D gene uncertain. CDR3 size: 14 residues. The V end was cut by 2 bases, the J end by 2 bases, with 7 bases between. CDR1 MNHNS and CDR2 SASEGT come from the germline V gene.

The rearrangement joins TRBV9 to TRBJ2-7, with 8 bases identical to TRBD1. Germline lookup yields CDR1 SGDLS and CDR2 YYNGEE. Trimming removed 3 bases from V and 7 bases from J; junction bases left unmatched: 15. This CDR3 region has 16 residues. The CDR3 is CASSGGQGPHMREQYF. CDR3 nucleotide sequence: TGTGCCAGCAGCGGAGGACAGGGCCCCCATATGAGGGAGCAGTACTTC.

The rearrangement joins TRBV7-9 to TRBJ1-2, with 11 bases lining up with TRBD1. V dropped 5 bases and J dropped 0; count of bases not matched to a gene: 8. The germline V gene encodes CDR1 SEHNR and CDR2 FQNEAQ (reference sequence). The CDR3 is 17 amino acids. The CDR3 spells CASSLGTGGSANYGYTF. As DNA, the CDR3 is TGTGCCAGCAGCCTAGGGACAGGGGGTTCAGCTAACTATGGCTACACCTTC.

The V and J genes are TRBV9 and TRBJ2-5; 15 positions agree with TRBD2. Losses at the gene ends were 4 bases for V and 5 bases for J; bases not matched to a gene: 18. The CDR3 loop spans 20 amino acids. CDR1 and CDR2 from the germline V gene are SGDLS and YYNGEE. The CDR3 sequence is CASSPRTNTGTSGRYETQYF. The CDR3 DNA follows: TGTGCCAGCAGCCCTCGAACCAATACCGGGACTAGCGGGAGGTACGAGACCCAGTACTTC.

The chain employs TRBV30 and TRBJ1-1, with D possibly matching TRBD1 (5 bases). V lost 8 bases and J 3 bases, leaving 25 bases between the germline ends. The germline gives CDR1 GTSNPN, CDR2 SVGIG (reference sequence). The CDR3 is 16 residues long. The CDR3 loop is CAGKRVQGLQDTEAFF. DNA of the CDR3: TGTGCCGGGAAGAGGGTGCAGGGACTACAAGACACTGAAGCTTTCTTT.